This T cell receptor beta chain was profiled in a study of metastatic and nonmetastatic thyroid tumors (TCRdb year 2020). About the full investigation: For patients with malignant and with benign thyroid disease, the researchers compared repertoires between peripheral blood samples and tumor or nodule tissue samples.

This clone was recorded a few times. The antigen it binds to is not known. Per-nucleotide qualities are absent, and no much larger clonotype sits a single base away. Library generation was performed with PCR. The run used an Illumina HiSeq 4000. The TCR beta-chain CDR3 region of each patient was profiled by high-throughput sequencing. In the source study's methods: The researchers built a classifier to tell apart papillary thyroid cancer patients with distant metastasis, based on CDR3 differences among clinicopathological groups. To measure repertoire diversity the researchers used the Shannon index, while the Morisita-Horn index served to gauge how similar the tumor and blood repertoires were. Using fastp at Q25 and MiXCR, TCRdb reprocessed the public reads and kept productive beta chains. These V and J calls are TCRdb output, not the study's own analysis. The sample yields 20,000 to 25,000 clones; more than 14% were counted once. The ten largest clones take up around 15% of the sample.

No patient had received any treatment before thyroid surgery. Patient clinical samples collected from about 2011 to 2018 were retrospectively analysed using T-cell receptor beta sequencing. Beyond this particular receptor, the publication reports: In both blood and tumor samples, TCR beta diversity was reported to be significantly higher in malignant tumors than in benign nodules.

V and J are truncated by 5 bases and 6 bases respectively, leaving an intervening sequence of 10 bases. The cysteine opens and the phenylalanine closes a CDR3 of 12 amino acids. Kept here is only the CDR3 DNA, which spans 36 bases and is read in frame from base 1. CDR1 and CDR2 are read off the germline V gene (reference sequence) as SEHNR and FQNEAQ. The receptor's source is a female donor with papillary thyroid cancer or a benign thyroid nodule (not recorded which). Some clones in this sample may be carry-over from other donors' samples. The sample was tumor tissue. The V and J segments used are TRBV7-9 and TRBJ1-2; tentative D gene TRBD1, with 5 bases matching. The sequenced DNA is TGTGCCAGCAGCCGGGGCAGGGATGGCTACACCTTC. This codes for CASSRGRDGYTF.